The entry that follows covers one TCR beta chain sequence. Its antigen is currently unknown. The sample comes from a study of T cell responses to AZD1222 COVID-19 vaccine. Losses at the gene ends were 10 bases for V and 0 bases for J; bases not matched to a gene: 12. This CDR3 has 15 amino acids. Germline CDR1 reads SGHNT; CDR2 reads YYREEE (reference sequence). This table comes from immunoSEQ multiplex PCR, and its TCRdb copy is limited to in-frame clones, with some not included. The data show 100,000 to 120,000 clones, with roughly 87% seen just once and roughly 3% held by the top ten. Study-wide results and limits: Spike-specific TCR breadth and depth went up after people got two AZD1222 doses.

This clonotype originated in an adult in good health. Sample: peripheral blood, taken on day 0 of MenACWY control vaccination. The chain couples TRBV5-4 to TRBJ2-7; 8 bases are a match to TRBD2. CDR3 loop: CAAAGGGSISYEQYF. As DNA, the CDR3 is TGTGCCGCCGCCGGGGGGGGTTCTATCTCCTACGAGCAGTACTTC.